The 17 T cell receptor beta chains reported below all come from one sample, sequenced in a study of TIL therapy for anti-PD-1-resistant metastatic lung cancer. The time point was: pre-treatment sample, taken before nivolumab and TIL therapy. The immunoSEQ assay was v3. The repertoire was sequenced with immunoSEQ multiplex PCR; TCRdb's copy has only in-frame clones and lacks some. In the table there are 54,000 or so clones, about nine tenths of which are singletons. The source was blood, collected at baseline. Receptor source: a person between 30 and 79 years old with non-small cell lung cancer.

V and J are TRBV25-1 and TRBJ1-1; no definite D call. CDR3 length: 15 residues. Germline assignment: CDR1 MGHDK and CDR2 SYGVNS. V lost 1 base to trimming and J lost 1 base, with 10 bases between them. This chain's CDR3 is CASSESVTPNTEAFF. In nucleotides, the CDR3 is TGTGCCAGCAGTGAATCAGTGACACCGAACACTGAAGCTTTCTTT.

The chain recombines TRBV5-1 with TRBJ2-7, with 8 bases fitting TRBD2. This CDR3 spans 15 amino acids. Unmatched junction bases numbered 6, after V lost 4 bases and J lost 0 bases. The germline gives CDR1 SGHRS, CDR2 YFSETQ. This chain's CDR3 is CASSPSGSSSYEQYF. In DNA, the CDR3 is TGCGCCAGCAGCCCTAGCGGGTCGAGCTCCTACGAGCAGTACTTC. Full variable domain (missing parts from reference TRBV5-1 and TRBJ2-7): KAGVTQTPRYLIKTRGQQVTLSCSPISGHRSVSWYQQTPGQGLQFLFEYFSETQRNKGNFPGRFSGRQFSNSRSEMNVSTLELGDSALYLCASSPSGSSSYEQYFGPGTRLTVT.

The chain joins TRBV6-1 to TRBJ1-1; no reliable D call. Germline V lookup: CDR1 MNHNS, CDR2 SASEGT. CDR3 length: 14 residues. Trimming took off 1 base at V and 5 bases at J, with 11 bases between the two ends. The CDR3 DNA sequence: TGTGCCAGCAGTGAAGGGACGGCGAGGACTGAAGCTTTCTTT. Translated: CASSEGTARTEAFF.

This chain's CDR3 is CASHRLAGPQETQYF. DNA for the CDR3: TGCGCCAGCCATCGACTAGCGGGCCCACAAGAGACCCAGTACTTC. The V call is TRBV5-1, the J call TRBJ2-5, with 10 bases matching TRBD2. V lost 7 bases to trimming and J lost 2 bases; unmatched junction nucleotides: 8. The germline gives CDR1 SGHRS, CDR2 YFSETQ. The CDR3 sequence is 15 residues long.

The genes are TRBV6-5 and TRBJ1-5; a possible D gene is TRBD1 (6 bases). Germline V gene sequence: CDR1 MNHEY, CDR2 SVGAGI. V was cut by 4 bases and J by 3 bases, with 13 bases left in between. The CDR3 runs 15 residues. The CDR3 nucleotides read TGTGCCAGCAGTTGGACAGACGACCCCAATCAGCCCCAGCATTTT. Its translation: CASSWTDDPNQPQHF.

This sequence joins TRBV3-1 (or the pseudogene TRBV3-2) and TRBJ1-4, with unresolved D. Germline V gene lookup returns CDR1 LGHDT and CDR2 YNNKEL (reference sequence). The CDR3 is 15 residues long. V was clipped by 0 bases and J by 2 bases, with 7 bases between them. DNA for the CDR3: TGTGCCAGCAGCCAAGATGTCCAGACTAATGAAAAACTGTTTTTT. Translation: CASSQDVQTNEKLFF.

This chain uses TRBV24-1 with TRBJ2-7; D might be TRBD1 or TRBD2, each matching 5 bases. The CDR3 contains 14 residues. The germline gives CDR1 KGHDR, CDR2 SFDVKD. V lost 2 bases and J 5 bases, leaving 12 bases between the germline ends. CDR3 loop: CATSDSGPRNEQYF. CDR3 DNA sequence: TGTGCCACCAGTGATTCGGGACCGAGGAACGAGCAGTACTTC.

About this clone itself: An end of the junction differs from the germline gene, which may be a read error. The chain links TRBV27 to TRBJ1-2; D is unresolved. Germline assignment: CDR1 MNHEY and CDR2 SMNVEV (reference sequence). The CDR3 runs 14 residues. The CDR3 sequence: CASSLTPPTRALSF. The CDR3, as DNA: TGTGCCAGCAGTTTAACCCCCCCGACCCGGGCCCTTTCCTTC.

This clone was detected only a few times. This sequence joins TRBV6-5 and TRBJ2-1, with D possibly TRBD1 on 6 matching bases. The CDR3 is made up of 14 amino acids. Trimming stripped 5 bases from V and 6 bases from J, with 14 bases between. The germline V gene has CDR1 MNHEY and CDR2 SVGAGI. DNA of the CDR3: TGTGCCAGCAGTCCACAGGGACATTTCAATGAGCAGTTCTTC. It yields the protein CASSPQGHFNEQFF.

The J gene is TRBJ2-3, the V gene TRBV3-1 (or the pseudogene TRBV3-2); 13 bases are shared with TRBD2. Trimming at V came to 2 bases and at J to 4 bases, leaving 6 bases not matched to a gene. The CDR3 loop spans 17 amino acids. Germline V gene data show CDR1 as LGHDT and CDR2 as YNNKEL (reference sequence). The CDR3: CASSQQGLAGMADTQYF. Here the CDR3 DNA reads TGTGCCAGCAGCCAACAGGGACTAGCGGGAATGGCAGATACGCAGTATTTT.

This clone was picked up one time. The chain links TRBV19 to TRBJ2-3, with D perhaps matching TRBD1 (5 bases). Germline values: CDR1 LNHDA, CDR2 SQIVND (reference sequence). The CDR3 length is 15 residues. V was clipped by 1 base and J by 3 bases, with 11 bases between them. The CDR3 spells CASSIGAGKTDTQYF. CDR3 coding DNA: TGTGCCAGTAGTATAGGTGCAGGGAAAACAGATACGCAGTATTTT.

The V call is TRBV7-2, the J call TRBJ1-6; D uncertain. The CDR3 covers 14 residues. The germline V gene has CDR1 SGHTA and CDR2 FQGNSA. Trimming shortened V by 1 base and J by 5 bases, and 6 bases separated the two germline ends. The CDR3 region is CASSLEGHNSPLHF. The CDR3 coding sequence is TGTGCCAGCAGCTTAGAAGGTCATAATTCACCCCTCCACTTT.

The gene calls are TRBV2 and TRBJ1-4, with no clear D. Germline CDR1 is SNHLY and CDR2 is FYNNEI. This CDR3 spans 12 amino acids. V lost 6 bases, J lost 8 bases, and 10 bases lay in between. The CDR3 region is CASRWLKEKLFF. In DNA, the CDR3 is TGTGCCAGCAGGTGGCTAAAGGAAAAACTGTTTTTT.

The V gene is TRBV28, the J gene TRBJ2-7; TRBD1 aligns across 10 bases. Germline V gives CDR1 MDHEN, CDR2 SYDVKM. V trimming: 4 bases; J trimming: 3 bases; junction bases outside the gene matches: 6. The CDR3 has 15 residues. In DNA, the CDR3 is TGTGCCAGCAGTTCGACAGGGGGCAATTACTACGAGCAGTACTTC. Translating gives CASSSTGGNYYEQYF. Filled out from reference TRBV28 and TRBJ2-7, the complete variable domain reads DVKVTQSSRYLVKRTGEKVFLECVQDMDHENMFWYRQDPGLGLRLIYFSYDVKMKEKGDIPEGYSVSREKKERFSLILESASTNQTSMYLCASSSTGGNYYEQYFGPGTRLTVT.

In regard to this clone: Germline and junction disagree at one end, which may indicate a read error. The V call is TRBV6-6, the J call TRBJ1-2; the D gene is possibly TRBD1 (5 bases). From germline, CDR1 is MNHNY and CDR2 SVGAGI (reference sequence). The length of the CDR3 is 13 residues. CDR3 loop: CASSRARAFGGAF. As DNA, the CDR3 is TGTGCCAGCAGCAGAGCCCGGGCTTTTGGGGGAGCCTTC.

With respect to this clone: One end of the junction varies from germline; a read error may be responsible. The same CDR3 arises from other DNA sequences in this sample as well. The CDR3 DNA is TGTGCCAGCAGAGAGACATTCACCGGGGAACTGTTTTTT. This sequence encodes CASRETFTGELFF. The rearrangement links TRBV6-5 to TRBJ2-2; the D gene is possibly TRBD2 (5 bases). Per germline, CDR1 MNHEY and CDR2 SVGAGI. The CDR3 spans 13 residues.

This chain connects TRBV2 to TRBJ1-1; possible D gene TRBD1, 5 bases. CDR3 length: 14 amino acids. Germline CDR1 and CDR2: SNHLY and FYNNEI. The ends were cut back, 2 bases at V and 5 bases at J, with 12 bases in the middle. Here the CDR3 DNA reads TGTGCCAGCAGTGAAAGCCAGGGTTATACTGAAGCTTTCTTT. Amino acids: CASSESQGYTEAFF.